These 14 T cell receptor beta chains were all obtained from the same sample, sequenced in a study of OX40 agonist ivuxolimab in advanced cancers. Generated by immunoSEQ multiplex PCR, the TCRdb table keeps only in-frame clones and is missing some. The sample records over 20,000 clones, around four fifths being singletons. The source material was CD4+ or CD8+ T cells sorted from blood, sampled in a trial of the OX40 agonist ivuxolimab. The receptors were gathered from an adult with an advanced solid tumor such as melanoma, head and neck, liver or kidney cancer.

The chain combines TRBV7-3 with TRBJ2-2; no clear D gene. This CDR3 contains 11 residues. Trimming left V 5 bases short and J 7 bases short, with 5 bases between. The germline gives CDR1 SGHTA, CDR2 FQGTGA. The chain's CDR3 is CASSVGGELFF. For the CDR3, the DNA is TGTGCCAGCAGCGTGGGCGGGGAGCTGTTTTTT.

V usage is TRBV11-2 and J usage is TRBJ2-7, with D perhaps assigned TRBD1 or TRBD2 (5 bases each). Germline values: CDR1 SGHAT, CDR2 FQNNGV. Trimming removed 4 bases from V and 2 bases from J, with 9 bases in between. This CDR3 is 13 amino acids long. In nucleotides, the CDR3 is TGTGCCAGCAGCTGGGGGTCCACCTACGAGCAGTACTTC. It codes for CASSWGSTYEQYF.

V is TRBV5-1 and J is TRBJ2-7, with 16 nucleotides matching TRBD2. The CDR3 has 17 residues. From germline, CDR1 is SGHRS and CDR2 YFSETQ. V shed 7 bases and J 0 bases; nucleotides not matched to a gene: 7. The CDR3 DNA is TGCGCCAGCCACCCCGGGACTAGCGGGAGGGCCTCCTACGAGCAGTACTTC. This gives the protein CASHPGTSGRASYEQYF. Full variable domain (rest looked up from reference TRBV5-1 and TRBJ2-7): KAGVTQTPRYLIKTRGQQVTLSCSPISGHRSVSWYQQTPGQGLQFLFEYFSETQRNKGNFPGRFSGRQFSNSRSEMNVSTLELGDSALYLCASHPGTSGRASYEQYFGPGTRLTVT.

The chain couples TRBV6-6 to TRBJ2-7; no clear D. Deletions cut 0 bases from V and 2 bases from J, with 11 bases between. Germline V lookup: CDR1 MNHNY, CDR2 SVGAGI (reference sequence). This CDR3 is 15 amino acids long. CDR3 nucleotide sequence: TGTGCCAGCAGTTACTCGTCGCGGTCCGCCTACGAGCAGTACTTC. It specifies CASSYSSRSAYEQYF.

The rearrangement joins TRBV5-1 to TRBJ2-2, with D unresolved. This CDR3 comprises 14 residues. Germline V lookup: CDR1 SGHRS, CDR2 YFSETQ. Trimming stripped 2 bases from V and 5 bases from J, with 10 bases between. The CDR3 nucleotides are TGCGCCAGCAGCTTCTTAGTCGCGACCGGGGAGCTGTTTTTT. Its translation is CASSFLVATGELFF.

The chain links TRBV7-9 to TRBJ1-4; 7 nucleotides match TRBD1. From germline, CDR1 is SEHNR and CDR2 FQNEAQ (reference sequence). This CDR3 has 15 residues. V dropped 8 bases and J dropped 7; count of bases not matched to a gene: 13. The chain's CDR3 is CASLSFHRGSEKLFF. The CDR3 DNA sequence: TGTGCCAGCCTAAGCTTTCACAGGGGTTCTGAAAAACTGTTTTTT. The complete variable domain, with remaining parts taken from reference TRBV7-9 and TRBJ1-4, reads DTGVSQNPRHKITKRGQNVTFRCDPISEHNRLYWYRQTLGQGPEFLTYFQNEAQLEKSRLLSDRFSAERPKGSFSTLEIQRTEQGDSAMYLCASLSFHRGSEKLFFGSGTQLSVL.

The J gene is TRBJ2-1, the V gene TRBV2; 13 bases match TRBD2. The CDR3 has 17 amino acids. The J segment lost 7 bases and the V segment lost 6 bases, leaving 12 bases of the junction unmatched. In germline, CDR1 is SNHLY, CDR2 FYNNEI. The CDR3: CASRAGTSGEGGNEQFF. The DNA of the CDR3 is TGTGCCAGCAGAGCCGGGACTAGCGGGGAGGGTGGAAATGAGCAGTTCTTC.

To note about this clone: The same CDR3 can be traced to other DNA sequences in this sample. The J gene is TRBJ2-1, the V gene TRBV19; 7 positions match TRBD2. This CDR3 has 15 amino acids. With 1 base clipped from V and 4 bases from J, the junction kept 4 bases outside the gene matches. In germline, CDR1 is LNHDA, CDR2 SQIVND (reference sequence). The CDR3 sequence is CASSIVASGYNEQFF. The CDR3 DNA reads TGTGCCAGTAGTATAGTGGCTAGCGGTTACAATGAGCAGTTCTTC.

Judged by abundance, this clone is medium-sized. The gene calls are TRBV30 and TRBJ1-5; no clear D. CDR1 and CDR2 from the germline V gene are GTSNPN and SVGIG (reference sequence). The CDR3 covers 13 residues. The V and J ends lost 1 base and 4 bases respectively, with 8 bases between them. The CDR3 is CAWSERENQPQHF. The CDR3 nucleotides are TGTGCCTGGAGTGAGAGGGAGAATCAGCCCCAGCATTTT.

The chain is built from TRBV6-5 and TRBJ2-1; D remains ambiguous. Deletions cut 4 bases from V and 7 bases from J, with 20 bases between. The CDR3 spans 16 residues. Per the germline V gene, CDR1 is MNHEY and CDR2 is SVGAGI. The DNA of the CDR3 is TGTGCCAGCAGTTCGGTGGGGTGGAGAATTTGGAATGAGCAGTTCTTC. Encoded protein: CASSSVGWRIWNEQFF.

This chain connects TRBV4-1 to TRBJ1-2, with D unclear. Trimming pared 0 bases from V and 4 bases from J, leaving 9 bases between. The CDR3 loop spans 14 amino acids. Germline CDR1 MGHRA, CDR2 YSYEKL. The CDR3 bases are TGCGCCAGCAGCCAAGATGGCAGCCTCTATGGCTACACCTTC. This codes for CASSQDGSLYGYTF.

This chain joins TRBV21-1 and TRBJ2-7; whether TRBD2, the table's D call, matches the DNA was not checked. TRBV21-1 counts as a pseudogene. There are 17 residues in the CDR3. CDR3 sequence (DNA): TGTGCCAGCAGCTCACCGGGACTAGCGGGAGAGCCCTACGAGCAGTACTTC. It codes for CASSSPGLAGEPYEQYF.

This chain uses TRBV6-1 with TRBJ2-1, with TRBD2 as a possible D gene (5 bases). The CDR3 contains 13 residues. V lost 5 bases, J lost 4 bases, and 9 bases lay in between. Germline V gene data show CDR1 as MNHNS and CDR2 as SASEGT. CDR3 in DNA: TGTGCCAGCAGTCCCGGGGATTACAATGAGCAGTTCTTC. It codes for CASSPGDYNEQFF.

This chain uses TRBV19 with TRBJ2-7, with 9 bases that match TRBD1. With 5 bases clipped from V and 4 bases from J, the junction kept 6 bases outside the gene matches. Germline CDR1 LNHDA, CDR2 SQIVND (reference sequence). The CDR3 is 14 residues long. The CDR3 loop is CASSGGTGWYEQYF. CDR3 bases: TGTGCCAGTAGTGGGGGGACAGGGTGGTACGAGCAGTACTTC.